This entry lists 15 T cell receptor beta chains sequenced from one sample in a study of siplizumab effects on memory and regulatory T cells. Only in-frame clones appear in the TCRdb table, and some are missing; sequencing was by immunoSEQ multiplex PCR. In the table there are around 95,000 clones, less than 95% of which are singletons. Sequenced input: non-Treg CD4+ T cells sorted from blood. These receptors all come from a human donor in good health.

The chain is built from TRBV7-8 and TRBJ2-3, with unresolved D. Germline V lookup: CDR1 SGHVS, CDR2 FQNEAQ. The CDR3 covers 12 residues. The V end lost 2 bases, the J end lost 4 bases, and 4 bases lay between the germline ends. This chain's CDR3 is CASSLFSDTQYF. As DNA, the CDR3 is TGTGCCAGCAGCTTATTCTCAGATACGCAGTATTTT. Full variable domain (missing parts from reference TRBV7-8 and TRBJ2-3): GAGVSQSPRYKVAKRGQDVALRCDPISGHVSLFWYQQALGQGPEFLTYFQNEAQLDKSGLPSDRFFAERPEGSVSTLKIQRTQQEDSAVYLCASSLFSDTQYFGPGTRLTVL.

The chain uses TRBV4-2 and TRBJ2-7, with 11 bases identical to TRBD2. Losses at the gene ends were 1 base for V and 4 bases for J; bases not matched to a gene: 6. Germline CDR1 and CDR2: LGHNA and YNFKEQ. The CDR3 has 16 residues. As DNA, the CDR3 is TGTGCCAGCAGCCAAGTCACTAGCGGGAGCTTGTACGAGCAGTACTTC. Protein sequence: CASSQVTSGSLYEQYF.

V gene TRBV5-1 combines with J gene TRBJ1-1, with 10 nucleotides matching TRBD1. Looked up from germline, CDR1 is SGHRS and CDR2 is YFSETQ. The trim removed 0 bases at V and 4 bases at J, leaving 3 bases unmatched. The CDR3 is 15 residues long. This chain's CDR3 is CASSLEGQGFTEAFF. The CDR3 bases are TGCGCCAGCAGCTTGGAGGGACAGGGGTTCACTGAAGCTTTCTTT.

V is TRBV10-3 and J is TRBJ2-4, with D uncertain. CDR1 is ENHRY, CDR2 SYGVKD, per germline. Trimming shortened V by 3 bases and J by 3 bases, and 12 bases separated the two germline ends. The CDR3 extends over 15 amino acids. The CDR3 region has the DNA TGTGCCATCAGTGATACAGTCGCTAGCAAAAACATTCAGTACTTC. Its protein product is CAISDTVASKNIQYF.

The chain couples TRBV7-3 to TRBJ1-2; 10 bases line up with TRBD1. After removal of 5 bases from V and 5 bases from J, the junction contained 8 bases not matched to a gene. CDR3 length: 15 residues. The V gene's germline CDR1 is SGHTA and CDR2 FQGTGA. CDR3 region: CASSRAPGQGYGYTF. CDR3 nucleotide sequence: TGTGCCAGCAGCCGAGCCCCGGGACAGGGGTATGGCTACACCTTC.

The CDR3 reads CASSPNYNEQFF. The CDR3 DNA is TGTGCCAGCAGCCCAAACTACAATGAGCAGTTCTTC. The chain combines TRBV27 with TRBJ2-1; the D is unclear. V was clipped by 6 bases and J by 3 bases, with 6 bases between them. The CDR3 contains 12 residues. Per germline, CDR1 MNHEY and CDR2 SMNVEV (reference sequence).

The J gene is TRBJ2-7, the V gene TRBV28; D perhaps matches TRBD2 (5 bases). CDR3 length: 13 residues. Germline V gives CDR1 MDHEN, CDR2 SYDVKM. V dropped 7 bases and J dropped 5 bases, with 15 bases sitting between them. This CDR3 is CASTLFRRDEQYF. The CDR3 DNA sequence: TGTGCCAGCACCCTTTTCCGGCGGGACGAGCAGTACTTC.

The chain recombines TRBV7-9 with TRBJ2-1; possible D gene TRBD1, 5 bases. The CDR3 covers 14 residues. Germline V CDR1 and CDR2: SEHNR, FQNEAQ (reference sequence). V lost 5 bases to trimming and J lost 4 bases, with 12 bases between them. The CDR3 DNA reads TGTGCCAGCAGCCAAACCGACAGTTACAATGAGCAGTTCTTC. This encodes CASSQTDSYNEQFF. Looking up the rest from reference TRBV7-9 and TRBJ2-1 gives the full variable domain: DTGVSQNPRHKITKRGQNVTFRCDPISEHNRLYWYRQTLGQGPEFLTYFQNEAQLEKSRLLSDRFSAERPKGSFSTLEIQRTEQGDSAMYLCASSQTDSYNEQFFGPGTRLTVL.

The chain employs TRBV5-1 and TRBJ2-3; D might be TRBD2 (5 bases). The V gene's germline CDR1 is SGHRS and CDR2 YFSETQ. The CDR3 is 16 amino acids. Trimming stripped 4 bases from V and 0 bases from J, with 15 bases between. Here the CDR3 reads CASSTEADYSTDTQYF. DNA of the CDR3: TGCGCCAGCAGCACCGAAGCGGATTACAGCACAGATACGCAGTATTTT.

The rearrangement uses TRBV28 and TRBJ2-5; possibly TRBD1 or TRBD2 for D (7 bases each). Per germline, CDR1 MDHEN and CDR2 SYDVKM. V lost 4 bases and J lost 9, with 12 bases in between. The CDR3 has 12 residues. The CDR3 here is CASSSRGGAQYF. CDR3 nucleotide sequence: TGTGCCAGCAGTTCCAGGGGGGGGGCCCAGTACTTC.

V usage is TRBV5-4 and J usage is TRBJ2-5; D perhaps matches TRBD2 (5 bases). Germline values: CDR1 SGHNT, CDR2 YYREEE (reference sequence). The V gene lost 0 bases and the J gene lost 1 base, with 7 bases spanning the gap. The CDR3 loop spans 14 amino acids. The CDR3 protein is CASSLASGQETQYF. The CDR3 DNA sequence: TGTGCCAGCAGCTTGGCCAGCGGCCAAGAGACCCAGTACTTC.

The V gene is TRBV5-1, the J gene TRBJ2-1; D tentatively fits TRBD1 or TRBD2 (5 bases each). Trimming removed 4 bases from V and 6 bases from J, with 23 bases in between. The CDR3 length is 17 residues. From germline, CDR1 is SGHRS and CDR2 YFSETQ. DNA for the CDR3: TGCGCCAGCAGCAACTCCGGGACGCCAGAGGGGTTCAATGAGCAGTTCTTC. Its translation: CASSNSGTPEGFNEQFF.

V and J are TRBV28 and TRBJ2-5; 7 bases are shared with TRBD2. Per germline, CDR1 MDHEN and CDR2 SYDVKM. This CDR3 spans 15 amino acids. Losses at the gene ends were 7 bases for V and 4 bases for J; bases not matched to a gene: 12. The CDR3 reads CASTTLGWGGETQYF. For the CDR3, the DNA is TGTGCCAGCACCACCTTAGGGTGGGGGGGAGAGACCCAGTACTTC.

The V call is TRBV18, the J call TRBJ2-7; D call uncertain. The germline gives CDR1 KGHSH, CDR2 LQKENI. V dropped 5 bases and J dropped 0 bases, with 11 bases sitting between them. This CDR3 is 14 amino acids long. In nucleotides, the CDR3 is TGTGCCAGCTCATCCCCGATACCCTCCTACGAGCAGTACTTC. Translation: CASSSPIPSYEQYF.

CDR3 DNA sequence: TGTGCCAGCTCACCTCTAGGACAGGGAGGCGTGAACACTGAAGCTTTCTTT. As protein: CASSPLGQGGVNTEAFF. This chain uses TRBV18 with TRBJ1-1, with 8 bases that match TRBD1. Looked up from germline, CDR1 is KGHSH and CDR2 is LQKENI. The CDR3 runs to 17 residues. J gave up 0 bases and V 3 bases, and 9 bases lay outside the gene matches. The full variable domain, in which reference TRBV18 and TRBJ1-1 provide the parts outside the CDR3, is NAGVMQNPRHLVRRRGQEARLRCSPMKGHSHVYWYRQLPEEGLKFMVYLQKENIIDESGMPKERFSAEFPKEGPSILRIQQVVRGDSAAYFCASSPLGQGGVNTEAFFGQGTRLTVV.